This record covers a single TCR beta chain. Antigen: not known. The data derive from a study of T cell responses to AZD1222 COVID-19 vaccine. The CDR3 contains 14 residues. The germline gives CDR1 MNHEY, CDR2 SMNVEV (reference sequence). Trimming shortened V by 4 bases and J by 4 bases, and 11 bases separated the two germline ends. Assay: immunoSEQ multiplex PCR; the TCRdb copy retains only in-frame clones and omits some. The sample holds fewer than 130,000 clones, around 92% seen once. Study-wide findings and caveats: After the peak T cell response, and only then, were repertoires sampled.

The sequencing here drew on peripheral blood, taken on day 0 of AZD1222 vaccination. V is TRBV27 and J is TRBJ1-5, with a tentative D call TRBD1 (5 bases). This receptor was taken from an adult in good health. In DNA, the CDR3 is TGTGCCAGCAGTTCCGGGACGGTGAATCAGCCCCAGCATTTT. Translation gives CASSSGTVNQPQHF.